This T cell receptor beta chain appears in the sequencing data of a study of response to subunit inactivated influenza vaccine. TCRdb independently ran MiXCR on the RT-PCR reads; one entry per CDR3 protein. Of about 700,000 distinct CDR3 sequences listed, about 14% are singletons. Turning to this clonotype: Its antigen is undetermined.

Notes on the study in general: Few new T cells, the authors suggested, are recruited by each seasonal influenza vaccination.

CDR3 length: 16 residues. Trimming took off 0 bases at V and 5 bases at J, with 17 bases between the two ends. CDR1 is SGHRS and CDR2 is YFSETQ in the germline V gene. Source: PBMCs from blood, taken less than 15 days before vaccination. V usage is TRBV5-1 and J usage is TRBJ1-1; D uncertain. This clonotype was sampled from a man aged 45-60 years who received an inactivated influenza vaccine. CDR3 amino acids: CASSLGRRLVLTEAFF. In DNA form, the CDR3 reads TGCGCCAGCAGCTTGGGGCGGCGGTTGGTCCTTACTGAAGCTTTCTTT.